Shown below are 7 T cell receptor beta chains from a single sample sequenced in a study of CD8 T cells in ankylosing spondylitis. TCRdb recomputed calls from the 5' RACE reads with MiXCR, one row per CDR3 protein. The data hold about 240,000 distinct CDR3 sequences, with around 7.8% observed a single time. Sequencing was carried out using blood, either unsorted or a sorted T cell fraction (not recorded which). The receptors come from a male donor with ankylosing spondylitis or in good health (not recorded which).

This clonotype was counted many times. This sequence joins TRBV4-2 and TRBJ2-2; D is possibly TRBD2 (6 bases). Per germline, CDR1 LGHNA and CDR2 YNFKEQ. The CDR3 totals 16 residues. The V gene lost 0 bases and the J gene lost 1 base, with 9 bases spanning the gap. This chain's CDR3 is CASSQDTSLNTGELFF. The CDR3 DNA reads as TGTGCCAGCAGCCAAGATACTAGCTTGAACACCGGGGAGCTGTTTTTT.

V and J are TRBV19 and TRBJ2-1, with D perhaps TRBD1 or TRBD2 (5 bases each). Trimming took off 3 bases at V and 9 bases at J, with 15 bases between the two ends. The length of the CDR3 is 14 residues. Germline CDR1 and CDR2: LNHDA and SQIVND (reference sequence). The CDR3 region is CASSMNYCGGEQFF. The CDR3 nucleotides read TGTGCCAGTAGTATGAACTACTGTGGGGGTGAGCAGTTCTTC.

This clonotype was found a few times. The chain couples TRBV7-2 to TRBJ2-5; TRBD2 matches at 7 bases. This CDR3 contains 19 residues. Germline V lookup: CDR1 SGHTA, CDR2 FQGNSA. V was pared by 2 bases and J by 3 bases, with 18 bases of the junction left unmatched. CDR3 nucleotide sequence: TGTGCCAGCAGCTTAACGGATCTGGGACTACTTAACCGAGAAGAGACCCAGTACTTC. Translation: CASSLTDLGLLNREETQYF.

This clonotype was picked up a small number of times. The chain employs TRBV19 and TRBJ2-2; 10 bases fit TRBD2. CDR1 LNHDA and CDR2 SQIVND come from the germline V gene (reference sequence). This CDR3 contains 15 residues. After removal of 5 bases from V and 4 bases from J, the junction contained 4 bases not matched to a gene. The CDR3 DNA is TGTGCCAGTAGTGATAGCGGGAGGTTCACCGGGGAGCTGTTTTTT. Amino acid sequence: CASSDSGRFTGELFF. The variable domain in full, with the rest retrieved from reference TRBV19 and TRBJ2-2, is DGGITQSPKYLFRKEGQNVTLSCEQNLNHDAMYWYRQDPGQGLRLIYYSQIVNDFQKGDIAEGYSVSREKKESFPLTVTSAQKNPTAFYLCASSDSGRFTGELFFGEGSRLTVL.

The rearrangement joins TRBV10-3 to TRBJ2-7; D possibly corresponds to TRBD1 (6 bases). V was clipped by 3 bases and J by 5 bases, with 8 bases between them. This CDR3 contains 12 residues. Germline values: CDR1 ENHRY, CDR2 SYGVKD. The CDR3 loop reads CAISDYRDEQYF. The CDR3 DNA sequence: TGTGCCATCAGTGACTACAGGGACGAGCAGTACTTC.

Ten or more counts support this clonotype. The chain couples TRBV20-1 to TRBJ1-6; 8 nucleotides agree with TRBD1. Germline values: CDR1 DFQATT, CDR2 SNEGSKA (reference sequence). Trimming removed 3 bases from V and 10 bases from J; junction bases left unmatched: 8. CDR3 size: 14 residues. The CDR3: CSASTGQGSSPLHF. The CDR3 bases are TGCAGTGCTAGCACTGGACAGGGTTCGTCACCCCTCCACTTT.

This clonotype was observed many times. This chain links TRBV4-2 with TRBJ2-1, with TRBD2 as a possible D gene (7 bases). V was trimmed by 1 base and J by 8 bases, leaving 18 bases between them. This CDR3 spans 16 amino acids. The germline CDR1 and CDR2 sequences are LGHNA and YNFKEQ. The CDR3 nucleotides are TGTGCCAGCAGCCAAGGGGGCGGGGGCAGCTTTGATGAGCAGTTCTTC. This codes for CASSQGGGGSFDEQFF.